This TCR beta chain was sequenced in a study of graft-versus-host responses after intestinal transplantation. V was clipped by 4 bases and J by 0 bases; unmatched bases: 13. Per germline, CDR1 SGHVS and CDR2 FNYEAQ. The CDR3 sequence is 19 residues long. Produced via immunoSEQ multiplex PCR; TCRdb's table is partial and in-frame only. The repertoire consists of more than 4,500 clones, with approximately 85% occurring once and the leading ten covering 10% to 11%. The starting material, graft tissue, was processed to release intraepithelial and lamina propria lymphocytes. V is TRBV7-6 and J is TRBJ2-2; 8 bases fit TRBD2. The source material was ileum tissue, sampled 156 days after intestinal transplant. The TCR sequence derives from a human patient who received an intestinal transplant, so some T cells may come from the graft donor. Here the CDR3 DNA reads TGTGCCAGCAGCTCCCACCAGGTAGCGGGGATCACGAACACCGGGGAGCTGTTTTTT. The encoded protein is CASSSHQVAGITNTGELFF.